A selection of T cell receptor beta chains follows, all from one sample in a study of blood T cells in healthy people across ages. One entry per CDR3 protein results from TCRdb running MiXCR on the 5' RACE reads. There are about 970,000 distinct CDR3 sequences in the sample; about 53% occur only once, and around a fifth lies in the top ten. Specimen: blood. Receptor source: a woman in her sixties or seventies in good health. Each CDR3 is given with its conserved first and last residue. The D gene is left open where the match is weak. Clone size is not always given. Where it is, it says once, few, many or a class for expanded clones.

V gene	D gene	J gene	clone size	CDR3 protein	CDR3 DNA
TRBV6-5	TRBD1	TRBJ2-3	few	CASNPGQARGDTQYF	TGTGCCAGCAACCCGGGACAGGCTAGAGGAGATACGCAGTATTTT
TRBV7-9	.	TRBJ2-7	.	CASSLVRDFDYNEQYF	TGTGCTAGCAGCTTAGTCCGGGACTTCGACTACAATGAGCAGTACTTC
TRBV6-6	.	TRBJ2-3	few	CASSYLLEGPTDTQYF	TGTGCCAGCAGTTACCTACTCGAGGGCCCGACAGATACGCAGTATTTT
TRBV30	.	TRBJ2-5	.	CACTQRGFGGQYF	TGTGCCTGCACCCAGCGTGGGTTTGGCGGGCAGTACTTC
TRBV5-1	TRBD2	TRBJ2-1	.	CASSLRLAGGPSSYNEQFF	TGCGCCAGCAGCTTAAGGCTAGCGGGAGGACCTAGCTCCTACAATGAGCAGTTCTTC
TRBV5-1	.	TRBJ2-1	.	CASSPNPTSGARNEQFF	TGCGCCAGCAGCCCCAACCCTACGTCGGGGGCGCGCAATGAGCAGTTCTTC
TRBV27	TRBD2	TRBJ2-7	few	CASSFLAGAGEQYF	TGTGCCAGCAGTTTCTTAGCGGGGGCCGGCGAGCAGTACTTC
TRBV20-1	.	TRBJ2-3	many	CSALRNTDTQYF	TGCAGTGCCCTCAGGAACACAGATACGCAGTATTTT
TRBV20-1	TRBD1	TRBJ1-1	.	CSARVAGGGITEAFF	TGCAGTGCTAGGGTGGCAGGGGGCGGAATCACTGAAGCTTTCTTT
TRBV20-1	.	TRBJ1-1	.	CSASSPTAHEAFF	TGCAGTGCTAGTAGCCCGACAGCTCACGAAGCTTTCTTT
TRBV2	TRBD1	TRBJ2-7	.	CASDGTGTYNEQYF	TGTGCCAGCGACGGGACAGGGACCTACAATGAGCAGTACTTC
TRBV7-6	.	TRBJ2-7	.	CASRQNQGNEQYF	TGTGCCAGCAGACAAAATCAGGGGAATGAGCAGTACTTC
TRBV4-3	TRBD2	TRBJ2-7	.	CASSFTGTRNEQYF	TGCGCCAGCAGCTTTACCGGGACTAGGAACGAGCAGTACTTC
TRBV5-1	TRBD2	TRBJ2-7	.	CASSFLSGRASEAQYF	TGCGCCAGCAGCTTCCTTAGCGGGAGGGCCAGTGAGGCCCAGTACTTC
TRBV9	TRBD2	TRBJ2-7	few	CASSDSTGTSVSYEQYF	TGTGCCAGCAGCGATTCCACCGGGACTAGCGTTTCCTACGAGCAGTACTTC
TRBV11-2	TRBD2	TRBJ2-7	.	CASSIGLAVNEQYF	TGTGCCAGCAGCATTGGACTAGCCGTGAACGAGCAGTACTTC
TRBV25-1	.	TRBJ1-2	.	CASSGPLSAVNYGYTF	TGTGCCAGCAGTGGCCCCCTAAGTGCCGTCAACTATGGCTACACCTTC
TRBV28	.	TRBJ2-4	.	CTSSPSGAGSQYF	TGTACCAGCAGTCCCTCCGGGGCTGGCAGCCAGTACTTC
TRBV18	TRBD2	TRBJ2-5	.	CASSQGLAGGRAQETQYF	TGTGCCAGCTCACAAGGACTAGCGGGAGGAAGAGCCCAAGAGACCCAGTACTTC
TRBV16	TRBD1	TRBJ2-2	.	CASSQSWTGSGELFF	TGTGCCAGCAGCCAATCCTGGACAGGGTCCGGGGAGCTGTTTTTT
TRBV20-1	.	TRBJ2-4	.	CSARVHPTPAKNIQYF	TGCAGTGCTAGAGTTCACCCTACACCAGCCAAAAACATTCAGTACTTC
TRBV5-5	TRBD2	TRBJ2-1	.	CASSESGRMYNEQFF	TGTGCCAGCAGCGAGAGCGGGAGGATGTACAATGAGCAGTTCTTC
TRBV6-5	.	TRBJ2-7	.	CATRFRDSYEQYF	TGTGCCACCCGATTCCGGGACTCCTACGAGCAGTACTTC
TRBV24-1	.	TRBJ2-3	once	CATGGEDTQYF	TGTGCCACCGGGGGCGAGGATACGCAGTATTTT
TRBV5-1	.	TRBJ1-1	.	CASSAAGKRNTEAFF	TGCGCCAGCAGCGCAGCAGGAAAACGGAACACTGAAGCTTTCTTT
TRBV29-1	TRBD2	TRBJ2-1	.	CSVYRGLASGNEQFF	TGCAGCGTCTACCGCGGACTAGCGTCGGGCAATGAGCAGTTCTTC
TRBV4-1	.	TRBJ1-2	.	CASSQRPGRNYGYTF	TGCGCCAGCAGCCAGCGCCCCGGGCGCAACTATGGCTACACCTTC
TRBV12-3/TRBV12-4	TRBD2	TRBJ2-4	.	CDSSFKLADGNIQYF	TGTGACAGCAGTTTTAAACTAGCGGACGGAAACATTCAGTACTTC
TRBV5-1	TRBD2	TRBJ2-7	few	CASSYSGGGSHEQYF	TGCGCCAGCAGCTACTCCGGGGGAGGGTCCCACGAGCAGTACTTC
TRBV28	.	TRBJ2-5	.	CASRDGMETQYF	TGTGCCAGCAGGGATGGAATGGAGACCCAGTACTTC
TRBV29-1	.	TRBJ2-5	.	CSGDGGETQYF	TGCAGCGGGGACGGTGGAGAGACCCAGTACTTC
TRBV30	TRBD1	TRBJ2-1	once	CAWSRQGGSYNEQFF	TGTGCCTGGAGTAGACAGGGGGGCTCCTACAATGAGCAGTTCTTC
TRBV14	TRBD1	TRBJ2-3	.	CASSRYGQGVTDTQYF	TGTGCCAGCAGCCGATACGGACAGGGAGTGACAGATACGCAGTATTTT
TRBV5-1	.	TRBJ2-7	few	CASSLSYAYEQYF	TGCGCCAGCAGCTTGAGCTACGCCTACGAGCAGTACTTC
TRBV27	TRBD2	TRBJ2-7	.	CASSYGGTTYEQYF	TGTGCCAGCAGTTATGGTGGGACTACCTACGAGCAGTACTTC
TRBV20-1	TRBD2	TRBJ2-3	.	CSAPIAGGPDTQYF	TGCAGTGCTCCGATAGCGGGAGGGCCGGATACGCAGTATTTT
TRBV7-2	.	TRBJ2-5	.	CASSLASVKETQYF	TGTGCCAGCAGCTTAGCGTCAGTAAAAGAGACCCAGTACTTC
TRBV4-2	.	TRBJ1-2	.	CASSQDPGDFAIQGGGYTF	TGTGCCAGCAGCCAAGATCCCGGGGACTTTGCCATTCAAGGTGGCGGCTACACCTTC
TRBV12-3/TRBV12-4	.	TRBJ2-3	many	CASSRSQGPDTQYF	TGTGCCAGCAGCCGTTCCCAGGGTCCCGATACGCAGTATTTT
TRBV28	.	TRBJ2-7	few	CAISRGGSYEQYF	TGTGCCATCTCAAGGGGGGGCTCCTACGAGCAGTACTTC
TRBV24-1	TRBD1	TRBJ2-7	few	CATSDLAGGENEQYF	TGTGCCACCAGTGATTTGGCAGGGGGTGAGAACGAGCAGTACTTC
TRBV30	.	TRBJ2-1	.	CAWSVLRIRLHNEQFF	TGTGCCTGGAGTGTATTGCGTATAAGACTTCACAATGAGCAGTTCTTC
TRBV27	TRBD2	TRBJ2-7	.	CASSGGGDYEQYF	TGTGCCAGCAGTGGGGGAGGGGACTACGAGCAGTACTTC
TRBV28	.	TRBJ1-2	.	CASSSDPRHGYTF	TGTGCCAGCAGTTCAGATCCCAGGCATGGCTACACCTTC
TRBV6-6	.	TRBJ2-5	few	CASSYHNREETQYF	TGTGCCAGCAGTTACCACAACAGGGAAGAGACCCAGTACTTC